The present entry profiles one TCR beta chain with its context. Its antigen is not known. Trimming stripped 7 bases from V and 3 bases from J, with 9 bases between. CDR3 length: 11 residues. Per the germline V gene, CDR1 is DFQATT and CDR2 is SNEGSKA (reference sequence). The record originates from a study of CD8+CD57+ T cells in acquired aplastic anemia. Whole-study results and caveats: Patients and controls shared just under 30 CD8+ CDR3 sequences, highly expressed in patients.

Selection for sequencing was limited to patients who had shown CD8+CD57+ cell expansion by flow cytometry. Profiling of TCR beta VDJ combinations and CDR3 sequences used genomic DNA as template. TCRdb reprocessed the reads with MiXCR, giving one entry per CDR3 protein. The sample yields roughly 190,000 distinct CDR3 sequences, just under 50% seen once. Sequencing was done on a sample of sorted CD4+, CD8+, or CD8+CD57+ T cells (not recorded which) from PBMCs. The clonotype originates from a human donor with aplastic anemia. This chain joins TRBV20-1 and TRBJ2-5, with D possibly matching TRBD2 (6 bases). The CDR3 nucleotides read TGCAGTGGGATAGCGGAAGAGACCCAGTACTTC. Translated: CSGIAEETQYF.